This record concerns one T cell receptor (beta chain) sequence. Its target is not known. Profiling relied on immunoSEQ multiplex PCR, and the TCRdb table lists in-frame clones only, not all of them. The sample holds around 990,000 clones, approximately 80% seen once. Trimming left V 7 bases short and J 6 bases short, with 10 bases between. Germline loops: CDR1 SQVTM, CDR2 ANQGSEA. The CDR3 consists of 11 residues. The data derive from a study of shared clonotypes between healthy human individuals. Regarding the study as a whole: Naive subsets generally exceeded memory subsets in estimated richness.

V gene TRBV29-1 combines with J gene TRBJ2-1, with D unclear. Material: memory CD4+ T cells from PBMCs. Noted subset: CD45RA-negative fraction. The sequence derives from a man aged 18 to 30 in good health. Some clones in this sample may be carry-over from other donors' samples. In nucleotides, the CDR3 is TGCAGCGCTGGACCGTCCAATGAGCAGTTCTTC. Residues: CSAGPSNEQFF.